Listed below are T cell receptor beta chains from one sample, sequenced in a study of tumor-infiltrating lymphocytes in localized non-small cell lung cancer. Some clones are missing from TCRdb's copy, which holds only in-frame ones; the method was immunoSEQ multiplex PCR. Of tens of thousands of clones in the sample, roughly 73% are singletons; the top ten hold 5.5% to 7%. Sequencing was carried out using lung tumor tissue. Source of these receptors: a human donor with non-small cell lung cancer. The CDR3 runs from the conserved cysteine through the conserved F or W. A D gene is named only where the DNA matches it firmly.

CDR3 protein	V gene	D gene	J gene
CATQDRAGGNTEAFF	TRBV19	TRBD1	TRBJ1-1
CAWGVGGGGQPQHF	TRBV30	.	TRBJ1-5
CASSQTQGRSYNSPLHF	TRBV11-2	.	TRBJ1-6
CSVWWQTNEQFF	TRBV29-1	.	TRBJ2-1
CASSEAKGYATEAFF	TRBV25-1	.	TRBJ1-1
CAISDSGGAGEQYF	TRBV10-3	TRBD1	TRBJ2-7
CASSQDRLAGMSSYNEQFF	TRBV4-3	TRBD2	TRBJ2-1
CASKTFNEQFF	TRBV2	.	TRBJ2-1
CASSIGPGTGYSNQPQHF	TRBV19	TRBD1	TRBJ1-5
CASSPSAQGEIPNYGYTF	TRBV7-8	.	TRBJ1-2
CASSSFGQLNSPLHF	TRBV6-5	.	TRBJ1-6
CASSRETRRGEKLFF	TRBV18	.	TRBJ1-4
CASSIRGDQPQHF	TRBV19	.	TRBJ1-5
CASSANPGQGAEAFF	TRBV5-1	TRBD1	TRBJ1-1
CATSRDFTGPYGYTF	TRBV15	.	TRBJ1-2
CASSPGGGTEARRAF	TRBV5-4	TRBD1	TRBJ1-2
CASSLRGGTEAFF	TRBV18	.	TRBJ1-1
CASSFGLGETQYF	TRBV7-2	.	TRBJ2-5
CASSWGTGSTDTQYF	TRBV11-2	TRBD1	TRBJ2-3
CASSRQVIDSGEQYF	TRBV5-5	.	TRBJ2-7
CASSSLAGANTGELFF	TRBV7-3	TRBD2	TRBJ2-2
CASSLAFEGQLTEAFF	TRBV5-4	.	TRBJ1-1
CASGFGTAGNTIYF	TRBV12-5	.	TRBJ1-3
CASSQVGGNADTQYF	TRBV4-2	.	TRBJ2-3
CASRLERGKNNEQFF	TRBV6-5	TRBD2	TRBJ2-1
CASSPTAGNNEQFF	TRBV11-3	.	TRBJ2-1